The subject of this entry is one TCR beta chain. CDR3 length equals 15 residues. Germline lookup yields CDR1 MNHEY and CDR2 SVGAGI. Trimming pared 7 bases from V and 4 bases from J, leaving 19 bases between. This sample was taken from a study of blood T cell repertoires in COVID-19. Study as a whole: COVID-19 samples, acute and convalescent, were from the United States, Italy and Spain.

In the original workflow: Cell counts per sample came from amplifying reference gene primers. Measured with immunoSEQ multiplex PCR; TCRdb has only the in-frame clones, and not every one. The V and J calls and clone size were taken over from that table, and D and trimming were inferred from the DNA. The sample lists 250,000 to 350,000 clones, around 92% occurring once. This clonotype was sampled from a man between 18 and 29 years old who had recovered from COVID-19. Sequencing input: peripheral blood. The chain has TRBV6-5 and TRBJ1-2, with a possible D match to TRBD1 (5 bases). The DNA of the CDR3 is TGTGCCAGCACCCCACTTACAGGATCAGCCTATGGCTACACCTTC. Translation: CASTPLTGSAYGYTF.